Each of the 21 T cell receptor beta chains below was sequenced from the same sample in a study of PD-1 blockade in mismatch repair-deficient tumors. Using immunoSEQ multiplex PCR, the repertoire was profiled, and TCRdb retains in-frame clones only, with some absent. Among about 100,000 clones, 82% were seen once, and the ten largest hold approximately 6.7%. Here the sequenced sample was peripheral blood, taken approximately 35 weeks after starting pembrolizumab. These receptors all stem from an adult with mismatch repair-deficient cancer.

The table lists this clone with a few counts. The V call is TRBV10-3, the J call TRBJ2-7; possible D gene TRBD2, 5 bases. The CDR3 extends over 14 amino acids. Trimming shortened V by 6 bases and J by 2 bases, and 14 bases separated the two germline ends. The germline CDR1 and CDR2 sequences are ENHRY and SYGVKD. CDR3 region: CAIRSGVSTYEQYF. CDR3 in DNA: TGTGCCATCAGGAGCGGAGTCTCAACCTACGAGCAGTACTTC.

V and J are TRBV7-2 and TRBJ2-2; D could derive from TRBD1 or TRBD2 (5 bases each). This CDR3 has 14 amino acids. V gave up 6 bases and J gave up 1 base, with 9 bases separating them. Germline V gene lookup returns CDR1 SGHTA and CDR2 FQGNSA. The CDR3 spells CASRPGRNTGELFF. CDR3 in DNA: TGTGCCAGCAGGCCGGGGCGGAACACCGGGGAGCTGTTTTTT.

A few counts support this clone. The CDR3 region is CASSLAGGRAYEQYF. DNA for the CDR3: TGTGCCAGCAGCTTAGCGGGCGGGAGGGCCTACGAGCAGTACTTC. The chain couples TRBV7-2 to TRBJ2-7; 9 bases align to TRBD2. CDR1 and CDR2 (germline): SGHTA, FQGNSA. V shed 0 bases and J 2 bases; nucleotides not matched to a gene: 2. The CDR3 has 15 amino acids.

V is TRBV4-1 and J is TRBJ2-6, with D hard to call. Per the germline V gene, CDR1 is MGHRA and CDR2 is YSYEKL. The ends were cut back, 0 bases at V and 0 bases at J, with 3 bases in the middle. The CDR3 is 15 residues long. The CDR3 DNA sequence: TGCGCCAGCAGCCAAGAAGGCTCTGGGGCCAACGTCCTGACTTTC. Translation gives CASSQEGSGANVLTF.

The chain has TRBV7-8 and TRBJ2-7; the match to TRBD1 covers 8 bases. Trimming took 5 bases from V and 4 from J; bases not matched to a gene: 7. There are 14 residues in the CDR3. Germline loops: CDR1 SGHVS, CDR2 FQNEAQ. Here the CDR3 DNA reads TGTGCCAGCAGCCCAGGGGGCAGTCTATACGAGCAGTACTTC. Translation gives CASSPGGSLYEQYF.

The rearrangement joins TRBV2 to TRBJ1-4; TRBD1 aligns across 8 bases. This CDR3 spans 15 amino acids. The germline V gene encodes CDR1 SNHLY and CDR2 FYNNEI. Losses at the gene ends were 6 bases for V and 7 bases for J; bases not matched to a gene: 10. The CDR3 sequence: CASRPTGTGGEKLFF. CDR3 nucleotides: TGTGCCAGCAGGCCTACCGGGACAGGAGGTGAAAAACTGTTTTTT.

The chain uses TRBV19 and TRBJ1-2, with TRBD1 identical over 9 bases. The CDR3 totals 15 residues. With 5 bases clipped from V and 2 bases from J, the junction kept 6 bases outside the gene matches. CDR1 is LNHDA, CDR2 SQIVND, per germline (reference sequence). The CDR3 here is CASSAGDRVNYGYTF. Here the CDR3 DNA reads TGTGCCAGTAGTGCCGGGGACAGGGTAAACTATGGCTACACCTTC.

The rearrangement uses TRBV5-1 and TRBJ1-1; tentatively, D is TRBD1 (6 bases). Germline assignment: CDR1 SGHRS and CDR2 YFSETQ. This CDR3 contains 12 residues. Trimming removed 2 bases at V and 6 bases at J, with 8 bases between. This CDR3 is CASSLGGPEAFF. The CDR3 region has the DNA TGCGCCAGCAGCTTAGGGGGGCCTGAAGCTTTCTTT.

Here the CDR3 reads CASSLVLTGAYEQYF. As DNA, the CDR3 is TGTGCCAGCAGCCTGGTTTTGACGGGAGCCTACGAGCAGTACTTC. The chain couples TRBV7-9 to TRBJ2-7, with D possibly matching TRBD2 (6 bases). V was pared by 5 bases and J by 2 bases, with 16 bases between. The CDR3 totals 15 residues. Germline CDR1 reads SEHNR; CDR2 reads FQNEAQ (reference sequence).

This clone was found once. Here the CDR3 reads CASSVVGGANTEAFF. In DNA, the CDR3 is TGTGCCAGCAGCGTAGTCGGGGGGGCGAACACTGAAGCTTTCTTT. The chain carries TRBV9 and TRBJ1-1, with D tentatively TRBD1 (6 bases). The CDR3 spans 15 residues. V lost 0 bases to trimming and J lost 1 base, with 10 bases between them. Germline CDR1 SGDLS, CDR2 YYNGEE.

This clone turned up a few times. The chain uses TRBV6-6 and TRBJ2-7; D call uncertain. From germline, CDR1 is MNHNY and CDR2 SVGAGI (reference sequence). V lost 0 bases, J lost 9 bases, and 15 bases lay in between. This CDR3 region has 14 residues. The CDR3 sequence: CASSYSGDTLGQYF. The CDR3 DNA sequence: TGTGCCAGCAGTTACTCAGGCGATACCCTAGGGCAGTACTTC.

The chain links TRBV5-1 to TRBJ2-1; D is ambiguous. The CDR3 loop spans 16 amino acids. The V gene lost 0 bases and the J gene lost 3 bases, with 13 bases spanning the gap. Germline CDR1 and CDR2: SGHRS and YFSETQ. In DNA, the CDR3 is TGCGCCAGCAGCTTGGTAGTCCTCAGAGACTACAATGAGCAGTTCTTC. This sequence encodes CASSLVVLRDYNEQFF.

In DNA, the CDR3 is TGTGCCAGCAGCTTGGGACTAGCTCTACACGAGCAGTACTTC. Protein sequence: CASSLGLALHEQYF. The chain couples TRBV9 to TRBJ2-7; TRBD2 matches 9 bases. There are 14 residues in the CDR3. V gave up 4 bases and J gave up 5 bases; unmatched junction bases: 7. Germline V gene lookup returns CDR1 SGDLS and CDR2 YYNGEE.

J is TRBJ1-1 and V is TRBV5-1; no clear D gene. V gave up 0 bases and J gave up 11 bases, with 17 bases separating them. Germline assignment: CDR1 SGHRS and CDR2 YFSETQ. The CDR3 contains 14 residues. The CDR3 DNA is TGCGCCAGCAGCTTGGCCCCAGAACCCCTTCTTGCTTTCTTT. Protein sequence: CASSLAPEPLLAFF.

The chain combines TRBV6-5 with TRBJ1-1; D may be TRBD1 (6 bases). The CDR3 spans 12 residues. Germline values: CDR1 MNHEY, CDR2 SVGAGI. The V and J ends lost 4 bases and 5 bases respectively, with 8 bases between them. The CDR3 DNA reads TGTGCCAGCAGTTCAACAGGGACTGAAGCTTTCTTT. This encodes CASSSTGTEAFF.

The rearrangement uses TRBV29-1 and TRBJ2-5, with unresolved D. Germline CDR1 reads SQVTM; CDR2 reads ANQGSEA. The length of the CDR3 is 11 residues. V was cut by 3 bases and J by 3 bases, with 5 bases left in between. CDR3 sequence reads: CSVDIEETQYF. DNA of the CDR3: TGCAGCGTTGACATAGAAGAGACCCAGTACTTC.

This clone was counted only a few times. The CDR3 here is CASSPRSLGDRKLFF. The CDR3 DNA reads TGTGCCAGCAGCCCGAGGTCTCTGGGGGACAGGAAACTGTTTTTT. The chain uses TRBV7-9 and TRBJ1-4, with 8 bases lining up with TRBD1. The trim removed 5 bases at V and 11 bases at J, leaving 13 bases unmatched. The length of the CDR3 is 15 residues. Germline values: CDR1 SEHNR, CDR2 FQNEAQ (reference sequence).

V is TRBV2 and J is TRBJ2-7, with 7 bases lining up with TRBD1. CDR3 length: 15 residues. V shed 1 base and J 1 base; nucleotides not matched to a gene: 4. Germline V gene sequence: CDR1 SNHLY, CDR2 FYNNEI. The CDR3 here is CASSEGQGASYEQYF. The CDR3 bases are TGTGCCAGCAGTGAAGGACAGGGCGCTTCCTACGAGCAGTACTTC.

V is TRBV7-2 and J is TRBJ1-1; maybe TRBD1 (5 bases). The V gene's germline CDR1 is SGHTA and CDR2 FQGNSA. Trimming pared 1 base from V and 1 base from J, leaving 16 bases between. The CDR3 runs to 17 residues. In nucleotides, the CDR3 is TGTGCCAGCAGCTTAGTCGGGACCCTGCCGGGGAACACTGAAGCTTTCTTT. Encoded protein: CASSLVGTLPGNTEAFF.

The chain is built from TRBV6-1 and TRBJ2-5; maybe TRBD1 (5 bases). The germline V and J ends were trimmed by 10 bases and 7 bases, with 13 bases remaining between them. CDR1 and CDR2 (germline): MNHNS, SASEGT. The CDR3 runs to 11 residues. The CDR3: CAIQGEVTQYF. The CDR3 nucleotides read TGTGCCATTCAAGGGGAAGTGACCCAGTACTTC.

J is TRBJ2-1 and V is TRBV5-1, with D perhaps being TRBD1 or TRBD2 (6 bases each). The CDR3 spans 15 residues. V was pared by 0 bases and J by 8 bases, with 15 bases between. Germline values: CDR1 SGHRS, CDR2 YFSETQ. The CDR3 is CASSLAGGHWDEQFF. The CDR3 DNA sequence: TGCGCCAGCAGCTTGGCCGGGGGCCATTGGGATGAGCAGTTCTTC.